Listed here is a single TCR beta chain. These data come from a study of blood T cell repertoires in COVID-19. Across the study: COVID-19 samples, acute and convalescent, were from the United States, Italy and Spain. From T cells, B-cell-depleted T cells, or PBMCs came the material, which was cDNA or gDNA.

Generated by immunoSEQ multiplex PCR, the TCRdb table keeps only in-frame clones and is missing some. The table includes around 200,000 clones, 85% detected once. This CDR3 comprises 14 residues. V lost 6 bases and J lost 3; bases outside the gene matches: 1. Germline assignment: CDR1 ENHRY and CDR2 SYGVKD. Recovered Cohort 3 donors showed two negative PCRs, clearance, or symptom resolution. The sample taken for sequencing was PBMCs or T cells enriched from blood (not recorded which). The rearrangement links TRBV10-3 to TRBJ2-1; 11 bases are shared with TRBD2. The clonotype comes from a man in his forties or fifties who had recovered from COVID-19. CDR3 region: CAIRTSGNYNEQFF. DNA for the CDR3: TGTGCCATCAGGACTAGCGGGAACTACAATGAGCAGTTCTTC.